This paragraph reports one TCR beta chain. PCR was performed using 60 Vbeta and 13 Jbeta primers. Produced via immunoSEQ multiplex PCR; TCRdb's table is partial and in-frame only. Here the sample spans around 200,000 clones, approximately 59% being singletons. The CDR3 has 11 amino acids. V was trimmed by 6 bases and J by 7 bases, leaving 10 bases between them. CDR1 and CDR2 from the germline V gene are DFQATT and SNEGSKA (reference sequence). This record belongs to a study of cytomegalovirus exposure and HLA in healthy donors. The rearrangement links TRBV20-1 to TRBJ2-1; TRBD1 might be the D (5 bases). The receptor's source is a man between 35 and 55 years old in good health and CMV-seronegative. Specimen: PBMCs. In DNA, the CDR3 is TGCAGTGCCAAGACAGAGAATGAGCAGTTCTTC. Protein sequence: CSAKTENEQFF.